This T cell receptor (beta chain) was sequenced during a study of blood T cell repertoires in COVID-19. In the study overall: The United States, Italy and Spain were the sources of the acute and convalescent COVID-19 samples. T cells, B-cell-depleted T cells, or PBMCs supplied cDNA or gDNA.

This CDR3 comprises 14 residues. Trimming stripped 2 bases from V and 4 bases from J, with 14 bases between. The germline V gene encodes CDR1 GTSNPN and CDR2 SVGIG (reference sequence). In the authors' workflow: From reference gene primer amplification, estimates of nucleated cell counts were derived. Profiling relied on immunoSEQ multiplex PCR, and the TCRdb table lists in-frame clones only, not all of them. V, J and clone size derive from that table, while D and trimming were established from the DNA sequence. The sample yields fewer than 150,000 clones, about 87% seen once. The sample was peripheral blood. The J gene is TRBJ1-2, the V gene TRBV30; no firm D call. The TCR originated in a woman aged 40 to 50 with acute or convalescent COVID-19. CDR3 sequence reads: CAWSREGSPYGYTF. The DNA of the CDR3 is TGTGCCTGGAGTCGAGAAGGGAGTCCCTATGGCTACACCTTC.